The next 3 T cell receptor beta chains were all read from a single sample in a study of cytomegalovirus exposure and HLA in healthy donors. A multiplex PCR was run with 60 Vbeta primers and 13 Jbeta primers. TCRdb keeps only in-frame clones here, not all; method: immunoSEQ multiplex PCR. The sample lists under 130,000 clones, around 75% occurring once. The sequenced sample consisted of PBMCs. These receptors came from a man aged 40-50 years in good health and CMV-seronegative.

J is TRBJ2-2 and V is TRBV5-6; 8 bases align to TRBD1. CDR1 is SGHDT and CDR2 is YYEEEE in the germline V gene. Unmatched junction bases numbered 7, after V lost 4 bases and J lost 5 bases. CDR3 length equals 15 residues. The CDR3 DNA is TGTGCCAGCAGCATAAGGAGACAGGGGACCGGGGAGCTGTTTTTT. It codes for CASSIRRQGTGELFF.

This sequence joins TRBV25-1 and TRBJ2-7; 7 bases line up with TRBD2. J was trimmed by 3 bases and V by 6 bases; bases with no gene match: 8. Germline CDR1 MGHDK, CDR2 SYGVNS. This CDR3 has 14 amino acids. For the CDR3, the DNA is TGTGCCAGCAGGGACCGGGACTACCTCTACGAGCAGTACTTC. This gives the protein CASRDRDYLYEQYF.

In DNA form, the CDR3 reads TGTGCCAGCAGCTCCCGGACAGAGGTTAACTATGGCTACACCTTC. It translates to CASSSRTEVNYGYTF. V and J are TRBV7-9 and TRBJ1-2, with D perhaps matching TRBD1 (6 bases). The length of the CDR3 is 15 residues. The V gene lost 4 bases and the J gene lost 1 base, with 13 bases spanning the gap. The germline V gene encodes CDR1 SEHNR and CDR2 FQNEAQ (reference sequence).